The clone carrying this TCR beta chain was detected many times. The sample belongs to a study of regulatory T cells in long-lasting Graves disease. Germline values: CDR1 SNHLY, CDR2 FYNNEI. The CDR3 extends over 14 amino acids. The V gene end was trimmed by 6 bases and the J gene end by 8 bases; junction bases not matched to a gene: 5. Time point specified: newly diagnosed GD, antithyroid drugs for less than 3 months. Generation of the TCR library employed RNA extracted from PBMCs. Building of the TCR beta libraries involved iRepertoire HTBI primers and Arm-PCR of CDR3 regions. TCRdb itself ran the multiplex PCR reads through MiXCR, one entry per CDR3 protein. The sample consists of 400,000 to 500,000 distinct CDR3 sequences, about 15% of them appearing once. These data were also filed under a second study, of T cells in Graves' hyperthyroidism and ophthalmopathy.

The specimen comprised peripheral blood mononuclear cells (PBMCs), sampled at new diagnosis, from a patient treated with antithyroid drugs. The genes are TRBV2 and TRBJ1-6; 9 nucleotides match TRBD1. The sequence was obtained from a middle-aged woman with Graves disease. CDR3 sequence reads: CASRRGQGDSPLHF. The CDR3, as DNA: TGTGCCAGCAGGAGGGGACAGGGCGATTCACCCCTCCACTTT.